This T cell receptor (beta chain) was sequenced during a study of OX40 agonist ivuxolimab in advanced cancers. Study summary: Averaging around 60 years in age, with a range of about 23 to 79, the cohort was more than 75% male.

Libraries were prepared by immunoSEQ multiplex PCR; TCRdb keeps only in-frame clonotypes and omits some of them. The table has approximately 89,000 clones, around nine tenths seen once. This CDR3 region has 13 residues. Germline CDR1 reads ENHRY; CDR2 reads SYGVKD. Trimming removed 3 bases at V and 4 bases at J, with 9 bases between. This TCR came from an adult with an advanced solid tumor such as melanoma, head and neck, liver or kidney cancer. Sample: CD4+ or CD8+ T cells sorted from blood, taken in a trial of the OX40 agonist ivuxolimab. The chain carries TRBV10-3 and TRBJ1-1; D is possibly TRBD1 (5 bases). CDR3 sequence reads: CAISDGGGTEAFF. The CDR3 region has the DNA TGTGCCATCAGTGACGGGGGTGGCACTGAAGCTTTCTTT.